This entry describes one T cell receptor (beta chain). Its specificity is unknown. The sample comes from a study of T cells in Graves' hyperthyroidism and ophthalmopathy. Study findings and constraints: Ophthalmopathy was identified by the model a median approximately 6.9 months ahead of onset. Ophthalmopathy was separated from stable hyperthyroidism by a 13 V-J model.

TCR beta CDR3 sequences were amplified from RNA transcripts. Researchers ran a first-round RT-PCR on the TCR CDR3 using the HTBI primer set. Each CDR3 protein is one row after TCRdb ran MiXCR on the multiplex PCR reads. The table lists under 350,000 distinct CDR3 sequences, around a sixth of them singletons. Clinicians diagnosed patients from clinical symptoms, serum thyroxine and TRAb, thyroid ultrasound and orbital computed tomography. The PBMCs had their origin in roughly 9.4 ml of fresh peripheral blood. Germline loops: CDR1 SQVTM, CDR2 ANQGSEA. The CDR3 contains 13 residues. V was trimmed by 7 bases and J by 1 base, leaving 12 bases between them.

The sequence derives from a woman aged 50 to 65 with Graves' hyperthyroidism. The rearrangement joins TRBV29-1 to TRBJ2-3, with TRBD1 as a possible D gene (5 bases). The sample taken for sequencing was blood. In DNA form, the CDR3 reads TGCAGCGCCCCGGACACCCGCACAGATACGCAGTATTTT. Translated: CSAPDTRTDTQYF.